One and the same sample provided the 18 T cell receptor beta chains below, sequenced in a study of shared clonotypes between healthy human individuals. TCRdb keeps only in-frame clones here, not all; method: immunoSEQ multiplex PCR. The sample records roughly 380,000 clones, about 96% being singletons. Sequencing used memory CD8+ T cells sorted from blood. Subset specified: CD45RO+ cells pooled with CCR7-negative TemRA cells. Source of these receptors: a man aged 25 to 40 in good health.

V and J are TRBV6-6 and TRBJ2-1; TRBD2 aligns across 8 bases. V shed 8 bases and J 6 bases; nucleotides not matched to a gene: 6. The CDR3 is 13 amino acids. Germline CDR1 is MNHNY and CDR2 is SVGAGI (reference sequence). The CDR3 DNA is TGTGCCAGCGGGACTAGGAGGGGCAATGAGCAGTTCTTC. Translated: CASGTRRGNEQFF.

This chain uses TRBV27 with TRBJ2-2; D is perhaps TRBD2 (5 bases). This CDR3 is 15 amino acids long. Germline assignment: CDR1 MNHEY and CDR2 SMNVEV (reference sequence). Trimming took 6 bases from V and 2 from J, leaving 13 bases between them. CDR3 in DNA: TGTGCCAGCAGCCGCCTAGCCGGTAACACCGGGGAGCTGTTTTTT. As protein: CASSRLAGNTGELFF.

The genes are TRBV6-1 and TRBJ1-5; the D is unclear. Trimming left V 3 bases short and J 1 base short, with 10 bases between. Germline V gene sequence: CDR1 MNHNS, CDR2 SASEGT. The CDR3 is made up of 15 amino acids. DNA of the CDR3: TGTGCCAGCAGTGACAAGAGGCGGAGCAATCAGCCCCAGCATTTT. Its translation: CASSDKRRSNQPQHF.

The rearrangement joins TRBV6-1 to TRBJ2-1, with 7 bases identical to TRBD2. V was pared by 3 bases and J by 0 bases, with 8 bases of the junction left unmatched. From germline, CDR1 is MNHNS and CDR2 SASEGT. CDR3 length: 17 residues. The CDR3 sequence: CASSDSYTGGSYNEQFF. The DNA of the CDR3 is TGTGCCAGCAGTGATTCGTATACGGGAGGCTCCTACAATGAGCAGTTCTTC.

In this sample, this clone turned up once. J is TRBJ2-5 and V is TRBV4-2, with no clear D. The CDR3 is 15 amino acids. With 0 bases removed from V and 3 bases from J, the gap between germline ends came to 11 bases. Germline-derived CDR1 and CDR2 are LGHNA and YNFKEQ. For the CDR3, the DNA is TGTGCCAGCAGCCAAGATAGGGCTAGTGAAGAGACCCAGTACTTC. It codes for CASSQDRASEETQYF.

This chain uses TRBV2 with TRBJ2-7; D is uncertain. This CDR3 has 12 amino acids. Looked up from germline, CDR1 is SNHLY and CDR2 is FYNNEI. V lost 2 bases, J lost 4 bases, and 6 bases lay in between. This CDR3 reads CASSEQQYEQYF. In DNA, the CDR3 is TGTGCCAGCAGTGAACAACAGTACGAGCAGTACTTC.

The rearrangement links TRBV5-8 to TRBJ2-7; D uncertain. V dropped 1 base and J dropped 2 bases, with 1 base sitting between them. CDR1 is SGHTS and CDR2 is YDEGEE in the germline V gene. The CDR3 extends over 11 amino acids. This chain's CDR3 is CASSLTYEQYF. CDR3 DNA sequence: TGTGCCAGCAGCTTGACCTACGAGCAGTACTTC.

This clone showed up just once. The CDR3 DNA reads TGTGCCAGCAGCCCGGGACACCCAGATACGCAGTATTTT. This encodes CASSPGHPDTQYF. The rearrangement links TRBV13 to TRBJ2-3, with a possible D match to TRBD1 (6 bases). Trimming shortened V by 5 bases and J by 4 bases, and 10 bases separated the two germline ends. Germline CDR1 PRHDT, CDR2 FYEKMQ (reference sequence). This CDR3 spans 13 amino acids.

Comment on this clone: This sample includes further DNA sequences coding for the same CDR3. The chain combines TRBV6-6 with TRBJ1-5; a possible D gene is TRBD1 (5 bases). CDR3 length equals 12 residues. The germline CDR1 and CDR2 sequences are MNHNY and SVGAGI (reference sequence). Between the trimmed V and J ends, which lost 2 bases and 6 bases, there was a span of 5 bases. CDR3 residues: CASSYGGQPQHF. CDR3 sequence (DNA): TGTGCCAGCAGTTACGGGGGTCAGCCCCAGCATTTT.

This clone is a singleton in its sample. CDR3 sequence: CAWSVRGARNTIYF. The CDR3, as DNA: TGTGCCTGGAGTGTACGGGGGGCGAGAAACACCATATATTTT. V gene TRBV30 combines with J gene TRBJ1-3, with D perhaps TRBD1 (6 bases). Germline V CDR1 and CDR2: GTSNPN, SVGIG (reference sequence). V lost 0 bases and J lost 5, with 11 bases in between. CDR3 length: 14 residues.

Note on this clone: Compared with germline, one end of the junction differs, possibly owing to a read error. This chain joins TRBV18 and TRBJ2-7; 9 nucleotides match TRBD1. The CDR3 runs 14 residues. Germline V lookup: CDR1 KGHSH, CDR2 LQKENI. DNA for the CDR3: TGTGTCAGCAGGACGGACAGGGGAGCCCACGAGCAGTACTTC. Its translation: CVSRTDRGAHEQYF.

The chain has TRBV5-1 and TRBJ2-1, with 8 bases aligning to TRBD1. The V and J ends lost 4 bases and 3 bases, in that order; junction bases with no gene match: 9. Germline-derived CDR1 and CDR2 are SGHRS and YFSETQ. There are 16 residues in the CDR3. The CDR3 spells CASSGGSGTGYNEQFF. In DNA form, the CDR3 reads TGCGCCAGCAGCGGGGGCTCGGGGACAGGCTACAATGAGCAGTTCTTC.

The rearrangement joins TRBV27 to TRBJ1-1, with D unresolved. With 5 bases removed from V and 1 base from J, the gap between germline ends came to 8 bases. Germline V lookup: CDR1 MNHEY, CDR2 SMNVEV (reference sequence). This CDR3 contains 13 residues. DNA of the CDR3: TGTGCCAGCAGTCTCAGCAGGAACACTGAAGCTTTCTTT. Protein product: CASSLSRNTEAFF.

The gene calls are TRBV7-2 and TRBJ2-1; 9 nucleotides agree with TRBD2. Germline CDR1 reads SGHTA; CDR2 reads FQGNSA. CDR3 size: 15 residues. V was clipped by 0 bases and J by 6 bases; unmatched bases: 3. The CDR3 loop reads CASSLASGSVNEQFF. Here the CDR3 DNA reads TGTGCCAGCAGCTTAGCTAGCGGGAGCGTCAATGAGCAGTTCTTC.

J is TRBJ2-2 and V is TRBV10-2; 8 bases are a match to TRBD2. V lost 7 bases to trimming and J lost 0 bases; unmatched junction nucleotides: 1. Germline assignment: CDR1 WSHSY and CDR2 SAAADI. CDR3 length equals 14 residues. Written as DNA, the CDR3 is TGCGCCAGCAAACTAGCGGCGAACACCGGGGAGCTGTTTTTT. Its protein product is CASKLAANTGELFF.

V and J are TRBV20-1 and TRBJ2-5, with D possibly matching TRBD1 (6 bases). The DNA end lines up better with TRBJ2-7; the J call may be wrong. The length of the CDR3 is 11 residues. Germline V CDR1 and CDR2: DFQATT, SNEGSKA (reference sequence). The CDR3 region is CSGAGVYEQYF. The CDR3 nucleotides read TGCAGTGGGGCAGGGGTCTACGAGCAGTACTTC.

In this sample, this clone turned up once. The chain uses TRBV4-2 and TRBJ2-5, with TRBD2 identical over 11 bases. This CDR3 contains 18 residues. Germline V gene sequence: CDR1 LGHNA, CDR2 YNFKEQ. The junction had 10 bases not matched to a gene; V was cut back by 0 bases and J by 4 bases. CDR3: CASSQDFRMLAGGETQYF. As DNA, the CDR3 is TGTGCCAGCAGCCAAGATTTTAGGATGCTAGCGGGAGGAGAGACCCAGTACTTC.

V is TRBV7-2 and J is TRBJ1-4; TRBD1 matches 7 bases. Germline-derived CDR1 and CDR2 are SGHTA and FQGNSA. The CDR3 runs to 14 residues. Trimming at V came to 3 bases and at J to 6 bases, leaving 4 bases not matched to a gene. CDR3 loop: CASSLAGTDEKLFF. The CDR3 DNA sequence: TGTGCCAGCAGCTTGGCCGGGACAGATGAAAAACTGTTTTTT. Together with reference TRBV7-2 and TRBJ1-4, the CDR3 gives the full variable domain: GAGVSQSPSNKVTEKGKDVELRCDPISGHTALYWYRQSLGQGLEFLIYFQGNSAPDKSGLPSDRFSAERTGGSVSTLTIQRTQQEDSAVYLCASSLAGTDEKLFFGSGTQLSVL.